The 19 T cell receptor beta chains in this list originate from one sample, sequenced in a study of T cell responses to AZD1222 COVID-19 vaccine. Using immunoSEQ multiplex PCR, the repertoire was profiled, and TCRdb retains in-frame clones only, with some absent. The data contain over 140,000 clones, almost 95% of them seen just once; the ten biggest clones take up about 3.7%. The sample consisted of peripheral blood, taken 28 days after the second AZD1222 dose. These receptors originate from an adult who received the AZD1222 COVID-19 vaccine.

J is TRBJ2-1 and V is TRBV27, with TRBD2 matching 14 bases. CDR1 MNHEY and CDR2 SMNVEV come from the germline V gene (reference sequence). Trimming cost V 3 bases and J 10 bases; bases outside gene matches: 8. This CDR3 spans 16 amino acids. CDR3 in amino acids: CASSFPTSGRAWEQFF. The CDR3 DNA sequence: TGTGCCAGCAGTTTCCCGACTAGCGGGAGGGCCTGGGAGCAGTTCTTC.

The J gene is TRBJ2-1, the V gene TRBV6-5, with D possibly being TRBD1 (5 bases). V gave up 4 bases and J gave up 10 bases, with 20 bases separating them. Germline-derived CDR1 and CDR2 are MNHEY and SVGAGI. The CDR3 contains 15 residues. CDR3 region: CASSSPKGQGWEQFF. In DNA form, the CDR3 reads TGTGCCAGCAGTTCCCCGAAGGGCCAGGGTTGGGAGCAGTTCTTC.

This chain joins TRBV19 and TRBJ1-2; TRBD1 matches 8 bases. The CDR3 spans 13 residues. Germline V gene lookup returns CDR1 LNHDA and CDR2 SQIVND (reference sequence). V lost 8 bases, J lost 4 bases, and 6 bases stayed unmatched. CDR3 nucleotide sequence: TGTGCCAGTCTGGGACAGGTTATCTATGGCTACACCTTC. Translation: CASLGQVIYGYTF. Supplemented by reference TRBV19 and TRBJ1-2, the full variable domain reads DGGITQSPKYLFRKEGQNVTLSCEQNLNHDAMYWYRQDPGQGLRLIYYSQIVNDFQKGDIAEGYSVSREKKESFPLTVTSAQKNPTAFYLCASLGQVIYGYTFGSGTRLTVV.

The chain recombines TRBV7-2 with TRBJ2-3, with D hard to call. Germline-derived CDR1 and CDR2 are SGHTA and FQGNSA. V was cut by 0 bases and J by 4 bases, with 5 bases left in between. This CDR3 spans 13 amino acids. The CDR3 DNA reads as TGTGCCAGCAGCTTAGCTTTAGCAGATACGCAGTATTTT. Translation: CASSLALADTQYF.

The chain links TRBV4-1 to TRBJ1-2, with 7 bases matching TRBD1. Germline loops: CDR1 MGHRA, CDR2 YSYEKL. The V segment lost 4 bases and the J segment 7 bases; nucleotides outside the gene matches: 21. There are 18 residues in the CDR3. The CDR3 loop reads CASSPTTSTTGQVSGYTF. CDR3 coding DNA: TGCGCCAGCAGCCCAACGACCTCGACGACCGGACAGGTTTCTGGCTACACCTTC.

The chain employs TRBV10-3 and TRBJ2-7; perhaps TRBD2 as D (6 bases). V dropped 10 bases and J dropped 6 bases, with 19 bases sitting between them. The V gene's germline CDR1 is ENHRY and CDR2 SYGVKD. The CDR3 extends over 13 amino acids. CDR3 loop: CATLGSGDGEQYF. In nucleotides, the CDR3 is TGTGCCACCCTCGGGTCGGGAGACGGCGAGCAGTACTTC.

The chain carries TRBV6-5 and TRBJ1-2; 8 nucleotides align to TRBD1. The CDR3 length is 14 residues. CDR1 and CDR2 from the germline V gene are MNHEY and SVGAGI. V lost 7 bases and J lost 8; bases outside the gene matches: 12. CDR3 residues: CASTTTGQVSGYTF. The CDR3 DNA reads TGTGCCAGCACCACGACGGGACAGGTCTCGGGCTACACCTTC.

This clone occurred a few times. The chain links TRBV13 to TRBJ1-1; D is unclear. The CDR3 contains 18 residues. Trimming removed 0 bases from V and 0 bases from J, with 17 bases in between. Germline-derived CDR1 and CDR2 are PRHDT and FYEKMQ (reference sequence). Here the CDR3 DNA reads TGTGCCAGCAGCTTAGGGGCCCCACCCGAATGGATGAACACTGAAGCTTTCTTT. This encodes CASSLGAPPEWMNTEAFF.

The rearrangement links TRBV28 to TRBJ1-1; a possible D gene is TRBD1 (5 bases). Germline values: CDR1 MDHEN, CDR2 SYDVKM. Trimming took 7 bases from V and 11 from J, leaving 17 bases between them. The CDR3 length is 12 residues. The CDR3 DNA sequence: TGTGCCAGCACCACGGGATTTGGGACGGCTTTCTTT. Translated: CASTTGFGTAFF.

V is TRBV12-3 or TRBV12-4 and J is TRBJ1-2; unclear D gene. V dropped 1 base and J dropped 8 bases, with 11 bases sitting between them. The CDR3 totals 13 residues. The CDR3 coding sequence is TGTGCCAGCAGTTTAGACGGATTGAGGGGCTACACCTTC. It specifies CASSLDGLRGYTF.

The chain combines TRBV4-3 with TRBJ2-2, with 7 bases aligning to TRBD2. The junction had 12 bases not matched to a gene; V was cut back by 4 bases and J by 4 bases. Germline CDR1 LGHNA, CDR2 YSLEER. The CDR3 is 17 residues long. The chain's CDR3 is CASSLTPQGGLTGELFF. The CDR3 region has the DNA TGCGCCAGCAGCCTCACCCCCCAGGGAGGGCTCACCGGGGAGCTGTTTTTT.

The chain uses TRBV2 and TRBJ2-3, with 9 bases fitting TRBD2. With 7 bases clipped from V and 4 bases from J, the junction kept 9 bases outside the gene matches. The CDR3 spans 15 residues. Germline CDR1 SNHLY, CDR2 FYNNEI. CDR3 DNA: TGTGCCAGCACCCTACTAGCGGGTGAAGCAGATACGCAGTATTTT. As protein: CASTLLAGEADTQYF.

The chain couples TRBV11-2 to TRBJ2-7, with a possible D match to TRBD1 (6 bases). V lost 5 bases and J 2 bases, leaving 19 bases between the germline ends. The CDR3 has 16 amino acids. CDR1 SGHAT and CDR2 FQNNGV come from the germline V gene. The CDR3 region has the DNA TGTGCCAGCAGCCCTATACGCCGGGACACGACCTACGAGCAGTACTTC. The encoded protein is CASSPIRRDTTYEQYF.

The chain recombines TRBV19 with TRBJ2-7; tentative D call: TRBD2 (5 bases). This CDR3 has 17 amino acids. V shed 4 bases and J shed 0 bases, with 19 bases lying between them. Germline CDR1 and CDR2: LNHDA and SQIVND (reference sequence). The CDR3 DNA reads as TGTGCCAGTAGTACGCCCCTGGAGGATCAAAACTCCTACGAGCAGTACTTC. The encoded protein is CASSTPLEDQNSYEQYF.

The V call is TRBV30, the J call TRBJ2-2, with no clear D. This CDR3 spans 15 amino acids. Looked up from germline, CDR1 is GTSNPN and CDR2 is SVGIG (reference sequence). Trimming took 3 bases from V and 4 from J, leaving 15 bases between them. The CDR3 reads CAWRGVTFSTGELFF. The CDR3 nucleotides read TGTGCCTGGAGAGGAGTTACTTTCTCCACCGGGGAGCTGTTTTTT. Full variable domain (outside the CDR3, taken from reference TRBV30 and TRBJ2-2): SQTIHQWPATLVQPVGSPLSLECTVEGTSNPNLYWYRQAAGRGLQLLFYSVGIGQISSEVPQNLSASRPQDRQFILSSKKLLLSDSGFYLCAWRGVTFSTGELFFGEGSRLTVL.

V gene TRBV28 combines with J gene TRBJ1-5; no firm D call. The CDR3 runs to 13 residues. Trimming pared 5 bases from V and 4 bases from J, leaving 9 bases between. CDR1 is MDHEN and CDR2 is SYDVKM in the germline V gene. CDR3 residues: CASSKKVNQPQHF. The CDR3 nucleotides read TGTGCCAGCAGTAAGAAGGTGAATCAGCCCCAGCATTTT.

V and J are TRBV29-1 and TRBJ1-2; D unclear. The length of the CDR3 is 13 residues. Germline loops: CDR1 SQVTM, CDR2 ANQGSEA. The ends were cut back, 3 bases at V and 4 bases at J, with 12 bases in the middle. The CDR3 bases are TGCAGCGTTGACGGCACGGCGGGCTATGGCTACACCTTC. Amino acid sequence: CSVDGTAGYGYTF. Looking up the rest from reference TRBV29-1 and TRBJ1-2 gives the full variable domain: SAVISQKPSRDICQRGTSLTIQCQVDSQVTMMFWYRQQPGQSLTLIATANQGSEATYESGFVIDKFPISRPNLTFSTLTVSNMSPEDSSIYLCSVDGTAGYGYTFGSGTRLTVV.

V gene TRBV4-2 combines with J gene TRBJ2-1, with D perhaps TRBD2 (6 bases). The CDR3 spans 14 residues. Trimming left V 2 bases short and J 3 bases short, with 8 bases between. In germline, CDR1 is LGHNA, CDR2 YNFKEQ. The CDR3 sequence: CASSQPGDYNEQFF. In DNA, the CDR3 is TGTGCCAGCAGCCAACCGGGGGACTACAATGAGCAGTTCTTC.

The J gene is TRBJ1-4, the V gene TRBV29-1; D possibly corresponds to TRBD1 (5 bases). The V end was cut by 6 bases, the J end by 6 bases, with 20 bases between. This CDR3 spans 15 amino acids. Germline V gene sequence: CDR1 SQVTM, CDR2 ANQGSEA. CDR3 nucleotides: TGCAGCGTGGGGGGGAGGGCCTTCGGCGATGAAAAACTGTTTTTT. It codes for CSVGGRAFGDEKLFF.